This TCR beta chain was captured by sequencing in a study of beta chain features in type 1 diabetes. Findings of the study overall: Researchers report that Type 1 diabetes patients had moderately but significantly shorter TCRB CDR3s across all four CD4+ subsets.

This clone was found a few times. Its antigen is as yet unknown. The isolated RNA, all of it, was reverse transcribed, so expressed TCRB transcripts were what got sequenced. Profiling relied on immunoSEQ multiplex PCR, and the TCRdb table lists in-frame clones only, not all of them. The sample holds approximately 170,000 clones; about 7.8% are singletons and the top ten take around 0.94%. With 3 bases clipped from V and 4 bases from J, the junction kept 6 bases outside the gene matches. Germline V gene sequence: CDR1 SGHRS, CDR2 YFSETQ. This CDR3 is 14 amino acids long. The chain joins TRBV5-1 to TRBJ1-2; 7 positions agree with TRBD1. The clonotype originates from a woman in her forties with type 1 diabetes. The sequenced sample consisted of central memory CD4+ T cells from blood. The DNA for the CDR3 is TGCGCCAGCAGCTCGGAGACAGGGAGCTATGGCTACACCTTC. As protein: CASSSETGSYGYTF.